This T cell receptor (beta chain) was sequenced in a study of blood T cell repertoires in COVID-19. The data were produced by immunoSEQ multiplex PCR, yet TCRdb's version contains in-frame clones alone and is incomplete. The repertoire holds 190,000 or so clones, 80% to 90% seen once, with about 9.3% in the top ten. Categorization into cohorts depended on clinical history that participants reported. What was sequenced was PBMCs or T cells enriched from blood (not recorded which). The TCR originated in a man aged 18 to 30 with acute COVID-19.

CDR3 residues: CASSYGLAGGPDTQYF. CDR3 nucleotide sequence: TGTGCCAGCAGTTACGGGCTAGCGGGAGGGCCAGATACGCAGTATTTT. The V gene is TRBV6-5, the J gene TRBJ2-3; 12 nucleotides agree with TRBD2. The CDR3 extends over 16 amino acids. Germline loops: CDR1 MNHEY, CDR2 SVGAGI. Unmatched junction bases numbered 4, after V lost 2 bases and J lost 4 bases.